The next 27 T cell receptor beta chains were all read from a single sample in a study of cytomegalovirus exposure and HLA in healthy donors. PCR primers comprised 60 Vbeta and 13 Jbeta primers. The assay was immunoSEQ multiplex PCR, and TCRdb's table has in-frame clones only and misses some. The sample holds about 140,000 clones, approximately 80% seen once. Sequences were obtained from PBMCs. The receptors originated from a woman between 40 and 55 years old in good health and CMV-seropositive.

The chain combines TRBV29-1 with TRBJ1-5; 7 nucleotides agree with TRBD1. Per germline, CDR1 SQVTM and CDR2 ANQGSEA. Germline trimming cut 4 bases from V and 6 bases from J; bases unmatched to any gene: 3. The CDR3 is 12 residues long. This chain's CDR3 is CSVGQGIQPQHF. CDR3 DNA: TGCAGCGTTGGACAGGGCATTCAGCCCCAGCATTTT.

This sequence joins TRBV7-8 and TRBJ2-2; D unresolved. The V end was cut by 6 bases, the J end by 6 bases, with 11 bases between. The CDR3 has 13 amino acids. Germline values: CDR1 SGHVS, CDR2 FQNEAQ. The CDR3 nucleotides read TGTGCCAGCAGTCCCGGAGTGGCCGGGGAGCTGTTTTTT. Translated: CASSPGVAGELFF.

The gene calls are TRBV5-4 and TRBJ2-5; 7 nucleotides agree with TRBD2. This CDR3 comprises 16 residues. Losses at the gene ends were 0 bases for V and 2 bases for J; bases not matched to a gene: 7. Germline CDR1 and CDR2: SGHNT and YYREEE (reference sequence). CDR3 in amino acids: CASSLGGGRKQETQYF. CDR3 sequence (DNA): TGTGCCAGCAGCTTGGGGGGCGGGAGAAAACAAGAGACCCAGTACTTC.

This rearrangement joins TRBV29-1 to TRBJ1-2, with a possible D match to TRBD1 (5 bases). Germline-derived CDR1 and CDR2 are SQVTM and ANQGSEA. The V end was cut by 4 bases, the J end by 10 bases, with 10 bases between. The CDR3 runs 10 residues. Written as DNA, the CDR3 is TGCAGCGTTGGGGGCTCATCCTACACCTTC. It codes for CSVGGSSYTF.

The gene calls are TRBV2 and TRBJ1-6; the D gene is possibly TRBD1 (6 bases). Germline values: CDR1 SNHLY, CDR2 FYNNEI. The CDR3 totals 14 residues. The V and J ends lost 6 bases and 5 bases respectively, with 11 bases between them. CDR3 amino acids: CASRRTVNNSPLHF. As DNA, the CDR3 is TGTGCCAGCAGGAGGACAGTCAATAATTCACCCCTCCACTTT.

The sample holds one count of this clone. The chain uses TRBV4-2 and TRBJ2-1; weak D call: TRBD2 (5 bases). The CDR3 consists of 15 residues. Germline-derived CDR1 and CDR2 are LGHNA and YNFKEQ. The ends were cut back, 3 bases at V and 5 bases at J, with 14 bases in the middle. Here the CDR3 reads CASSHGRWGDNEQFF. CDR3 bases: TGTGCCAGCAGCCATGGCCGATGGGGAGACAATGAGCAGTTCTTC.

This rearrangement joins TRBV19 to TRBJ2-5, with 9 bases lining up with TRBD1. CDR3 size: 16 residues. V lost 3 bases, J lost 7 bases, and 12 bases stayed unmatched. CDR1 and CDR2 (germline): LNHDA, SQIVND (reference sequence). The CDR3 loop is CASSISPLSTGGTQYF. CDR3 in DNA: TGTGCCAGTAGTATCTCACCCCTCTCGACAGGGGGGACCCAGTACTTC.

Only one count was recorded for this clone. The V call is TRBV27, the J call TRBJ2-3, with D possibly matching TRBD1 (6 bases). V was clipped by 0 bases and J by 0 bases, with 13 bases between them. CDR1 and CDR2 from the germline V gene are MNHEY and SMNVEV (reference sequence). The CDR3 totals 17 residues. The CDR3 is CASSLSGAGPSTDTQYF. The CDR3 DNA follows: TGTGCCAGCAGTTTATCGGGGGCAGGGCCTAGCACAGATACGCAGTATTTT.

The chain recombines TRBV19 with TRBJ1-5; 7 nucleotides match TRBD1. V was pared by 6 bases and J by 4 bases, with 12 bases of the junction left unmatched. The V gene's germline CDR1 is LNHDA and CDR2 SQIVND (reference sequence). CDR3 length equals 16 residues. The CDR3 DNA sequence: TGTGCCAGTAGAAAGATACAGGGGATTGGAAATCAGCCCCAGCATTTT. Protein sequence: CASRKIQGIGNQPQHF.

As to this clone: Other DNA sequences in the sample encode the same CDR3. The chain recombines TRBV18 with TRBJ2-7, with unresolved D. The V gene's germline CDR1 is KGHSH and CDR2 LQKENI. This CDR3 contains 14 residues. The V end was cut by 1 base, the J end by 1 base, with 8 bases between. CDR3 sequence (DNA): TGTGCCAGCTCACCACTTGCGGATTCCTACGAGCAGTACTTC. This gives the protein CASSPLADSYEQYF.

The gene calls are TRBV6-6 and TRBJ2-7; the D gene is possibly TRBD1 (8 bases). V lost 10 bases and J lost 2, with 15 bases in between. Per the germline V gene, CDR1 is MNHNY and CDR2 is SVGAGI (reference sequence). This CDR3 contains 13 residues. Written as DNA, the CDR3 is TGTGCCACCGAACAGGGGGGGACCTACGAGCAGTACTTC. Translated, it gives CATEQGGTYEQYF.

This sequence joins TRBV29-1 and TRBJ2-3, with D hard to call. Deletions cut 7 bases from V and 4 bases from J, with 9 bases between. The CDR3 covers 11 residues. In germline, CDR1 is SQVTM, CDR2 ANQGSEA. Here the CDR3 DNA reads TGCAGCGCCCCCCAGTCAGATACGCAGTATTTT. Encoded protein: CSAPQSDTQYF.

The gene calls are TRBV7-8 and TRBJ2-3; unclear D gene. Germline V gene data show CDR1 as SGHVS and CDR2 as FQNEAQ. The CDR3 spans 17 residues. Trimming removed 3 bases from V and 1 base from J, with 17 bases in between. The CDR3 sequence is CASSLKFSLARTDTQYF. Here the CDR3 DNA reads TGTGCCAGCAGCTTGAAGTTCTCTCTGGCTCGCACAGATACGCAGTATTTT.

The rearrangement links TRBV19 to TRBJ1-2; 8 bases map to TRBD1. Germline CDR1 is LNHDA and CDR2 is SQIVND (reference sequence). The ends lost 7 bases at V and 7 bases at J; junction bases unmatched: 17. The CDR3 extends over 16 amino acids. In nucleotides, the CDR3 is TGTGCCAGTACCTCCCCCCCGGACAGGGCTCGAAGTGGCTACACCTTC. Translating gives CASTSPPDRARSGYTF.

The chain uses TRBV27 and TRBJ2-1; tentatively, D is TRBD2 (5 bases). V was cut by 5 bases and J by 9 bases, with 26 bases left in between. The CDR3 has 17 residues. Germline V gene lookup returns CDR1 MNHEY and CDR2 SMNVEV (reference sequence). The chain's CDR3 is CASSLAPAAQIWGEQFF. CDR3 nucleotides: TGTGCCAGCAGTCTAGCCCCGGCAGCGCAAATCTGGGGTGAGCAGTTCTTC.

As regards this clone: The sample carries other DNA sequences with the same CDR3. The J gene is TRBJ1-5, the V gene TRBV27, with 9 nucleotides matching TRBD1. The CDR3 covers 13 residues. V was pared by 5 bases and J by 4 bases, with 0 bases of the junction left unmatched. CDR1 is MNHEY and CDR2 is SMNVEV in the germline V gene (reference sequence). CDR3 DNA sequence: TGTGCCAGCAGTGGACAGGGGAATCAGCCCCAGCATTTT. Translation: CASSGQGNQPQHF.

This sequence joins TRBV6-5 and TRBJ2-5; a weak D match, TRBD2 (5 bases). The CDR3 runs 15 residues. CDR1 MNHEY and CDR2 SVGAGI come from the germline V gene. V lost 0 bases, J lost 5 bases, and 13 bases lay in between. CDR3 nucleotide sequence: TGTGCCAGCAGTTACTCGTATGGGAAGCGGGAGACCCAGTACTTC. Its protein is CASSYSYGKRETQYF.

V usage is TRBV15 and J usage is TRBJ2-7; D is ambiguous. The V end was cut by 6 bases, the J end by 2 bases, with 14 bases between. The CDR3 contains 14 residues. The germline CDR1 and CDR2 sequences are LNHNV and YYDKDF (reference sequence). In DNA, the CDR3 is TGTGCCACCAGTATCATGAGGCCCCCCTACGAGCAGTACTTC. Translating gives CATSIMRPPYEQYF.

This clone was observed many times. V gene TRBV5-5 combines with J gene TRBJ2-7; D is possibly TRBD1 (5 bases). In germline, CDR1 is SGHKS, CDR2 YYEKEE (reference sequence). The CDR3 loop spans 13 amino acids. Between the trimmed V and J ends, which lost 4 bases and 3 bases, there was a span of 11 bases. CDR3 DNA: TGTGCCAGCAGCGAATGGGGCGACTACGAGCAGTACTTC. This gives the protein CASSEWGDYEQYF.

V and J are TRBV7-9 and TRBJ1-2; D is uncertain. V was shortened by 0 bases and J by 8 bases, with 13 bases between the two germline ends. This CDR3 region has 14 residues. CDR1 and CDR2 from the germline V gene are SEHNR and FQNEAQ (reference sequence). The CDR3 bases are TGTGCCAGCAGCTTAGCTGCGGGGTCTGGCGGCTACACCTTC. This encodes CASSLAAGSGGYTF. Full variable domain (missing parts from reference TRBV7-9 and TRBJ1-2): DTGVSQNPRHKITKRGQNVTFRCDPISEHNRLYWYRQTLGQGPEFLTYFQNEAQLEKSRLLSDRFSAERPKGSFSTLEIQRTEQGDSAMYLCASSLAAGSGGYTFGSGTRLTVV.

This chain connects TRBV4-1 to TRBJ2-5; no firm D call. Gene TRBJ2-7 matches the end of the DNA better, so the J call may be wrong. This CDR3 region has 11 residues. Germline lookup yields CDR1 MGHRA and CDR2 YSYEKL. Written as DNA, the CDR3 is TGCGCCAGCAGCCAAGCCAACGAGCAGTACTTC. It codes for CASSQANEQYF.

V is TRBV19 and J is TRBJ1-4; the match to TRBD1 covers 9 bases. Per germline, CDR1 LNHDA and CDR2 SQIVND (reference sequence). The trim removed 6 bases at V and 4 bases at J, leaving 12 bases unmatched. The length of the CDR3 is 17 residues. CDR3 DNA: TGTGCCAGTAGCGGAAGGGGACAGGGCACTAGTAATGAAAAACTGTTTTTT. Translation gives CASSGRGQGTSNEKLFF.

The genes are TRBV10-2 and TRBJ1-1, with a weak D call TRBD1 (6 bases). Germline V gives CDR1 WSHSY, CDR2 SAAADI. The CDR3 spans 18 residues. V shed 9 bases and J shed 1 base, with 27 bases lying between them. In DNA, the CDR3 is TGCGCCAGGGATCCGACAGGTATTTGGTGGACGACGAACACTGAAGCTTTCTTT. It encodes CARDPTGIWWTTNTEAFF.

The V and J genes are TRBV27 and TRBJ2-5, with 9 bases fitting TRBD2. Germline CDR1 MNHEY, CDR2 SMNVEV (reference sequence). The V segment lost 4 bases and the J segment 11 bases; nucleotides outside the gene matches: 11. The CDR3 extends over 14 amino acids. The DNA for the CDR3 is TGTGCCAGCAGTTACGTCGGACTAGCGCAAGAGCAGTACTTC. It yields the protein CASSYVGLAQEQYF.

V gene TRBV6-5 combines with J gene TRBJ2-5; 9 bases line up with TRBD2. Per the germline V gene, CDR1 is MNHEY and CDR2 is SVGAGI. The CDR3 length is 15 residues. V trimming: 3 bases; J trimming: 2 bases; junction bases outside the gene matches: 4. CDR3 in DNA: TGTGCCAGCAGTTATATAGCGGGGGCACAAGAGACCCAGTACTTC. It codes for CASSYIAGAQETQYF.

V is TRBV5-1 and J is TRBJ1-1; D gene uncertain. CDR3 length equals 13 residues. Between the trimmed V and J ends, which lost 3 bases and 3 bases, there was a span of 9 bases. The germline CDR1 and CDR2 sequences are SGHRS and YFSETQ. The CDR3 protein is CASSSAEDTEAFF. The CDR3, as DNA: TGCGCCAGCAGCTCCGCGGAGGACACTGAAGCTTTCTTT.

As concerns this clone: It is likely a read error, because the conserved phenylalanine at the end of the CDR3 is missing. The chain is built from TRBV6-6 and TRBJ1-2, with D maybe TRBD1 (6 bases). The CDR3 runs to 16 residues. Deletions cut 2 bases from V and 7 bases from J, with 20 bases between. The germline V gene encodes CDR1 MNHNY and CDR2 SVGAGI (reference sequence). CDR3 residues: CASSYGSDRSSPGYTC. The DNA for the CDR3 is TGTGCCAGCAGTTACGGTTCGGACAGATCGTCACCTGGCTACACCTGC.